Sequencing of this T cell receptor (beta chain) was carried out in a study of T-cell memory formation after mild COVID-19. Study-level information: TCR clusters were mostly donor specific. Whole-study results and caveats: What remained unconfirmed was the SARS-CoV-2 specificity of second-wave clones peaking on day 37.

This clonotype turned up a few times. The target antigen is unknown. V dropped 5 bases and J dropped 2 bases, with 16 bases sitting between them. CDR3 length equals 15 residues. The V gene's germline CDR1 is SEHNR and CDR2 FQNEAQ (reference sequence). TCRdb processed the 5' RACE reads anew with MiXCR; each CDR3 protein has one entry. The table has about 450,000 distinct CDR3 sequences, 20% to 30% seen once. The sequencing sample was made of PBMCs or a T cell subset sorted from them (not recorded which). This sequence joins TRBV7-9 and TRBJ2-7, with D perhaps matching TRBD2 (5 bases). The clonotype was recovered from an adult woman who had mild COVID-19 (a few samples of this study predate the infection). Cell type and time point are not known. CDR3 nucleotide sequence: TGTGCCAGCAGCAGGCGGAGGACGAGCACCTACGAGCAGTACTTC. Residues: CASSRRRTSTYEQYF.